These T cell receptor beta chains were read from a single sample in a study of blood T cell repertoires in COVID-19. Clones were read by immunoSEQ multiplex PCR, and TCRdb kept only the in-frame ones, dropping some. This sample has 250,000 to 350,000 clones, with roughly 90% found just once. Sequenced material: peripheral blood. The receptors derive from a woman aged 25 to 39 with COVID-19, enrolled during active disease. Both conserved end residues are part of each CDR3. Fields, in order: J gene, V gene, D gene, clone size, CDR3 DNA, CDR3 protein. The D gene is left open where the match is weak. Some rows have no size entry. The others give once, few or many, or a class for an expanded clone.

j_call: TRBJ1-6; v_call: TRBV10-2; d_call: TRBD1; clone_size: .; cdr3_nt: TGCGCCAGCACCACAGGGGGCTCCTATAATTCACCCCTCCACTTT; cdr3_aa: CASTTGGSYNSPLHF
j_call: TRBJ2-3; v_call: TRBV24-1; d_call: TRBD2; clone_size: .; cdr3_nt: TGTGCCACCAGTCCCGGGACTAGCGGGAGAGGGTTATCAGATACGCAGTATTTT; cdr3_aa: CATSPGTSGRGLSDTQYF
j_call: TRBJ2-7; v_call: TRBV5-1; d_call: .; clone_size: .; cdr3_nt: TGCGCCAGCAGCTTACGGCCAGCGAACTACGAGCAGTACTTC; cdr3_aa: CASSLRPANYEQYF
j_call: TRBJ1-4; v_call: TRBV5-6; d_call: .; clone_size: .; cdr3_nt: TGTGCCAGCAGCTTGACAGGGACGGGGGAAAAACTGTTTTTT; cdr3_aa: CASSLTGTGEKLFF
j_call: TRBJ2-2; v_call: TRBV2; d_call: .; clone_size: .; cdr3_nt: TGTGCCAGCAGTGTGAGTCATAACACCGGGGAGCTGTTTTTT; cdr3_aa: CASSVSHNTGELFF
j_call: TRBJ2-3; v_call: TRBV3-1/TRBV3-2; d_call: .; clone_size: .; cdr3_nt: TGTGCCAGCAGCCCGACGGGAGTAGATACGCAGTATTTT; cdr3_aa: CASSPTGVDTQYF
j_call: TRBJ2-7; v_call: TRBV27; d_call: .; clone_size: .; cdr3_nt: TGTGCCAGCAGTTTATCGGCGGGCATTACCTACGAGCAGTACTTC; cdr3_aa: CASSLSAGITYEQYF
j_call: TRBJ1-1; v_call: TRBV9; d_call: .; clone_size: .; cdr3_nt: TGTGCCAGCAGCCCTGGGGGCAGAGAAGCTTTCTTT; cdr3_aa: CASSPGGREAFF
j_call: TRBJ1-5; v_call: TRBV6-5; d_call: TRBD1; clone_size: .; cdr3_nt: TGTGCCAGCAAATCGACAGGGGAACAGCCCCAGCATTTT; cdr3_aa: CASKSTGEQPQHF
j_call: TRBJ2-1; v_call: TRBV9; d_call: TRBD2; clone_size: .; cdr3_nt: TGTGCCAGCAGCGCCAGACTAGCGGGAGGGCCCAATGAGCAGTTCTTC; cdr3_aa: CASSARLAGGPNEQFF
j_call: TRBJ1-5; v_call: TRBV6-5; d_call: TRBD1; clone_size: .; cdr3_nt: TGTGCCAGCAGTAGAACAGGGGGTCCGAATCAGCCCCAGCATTTT; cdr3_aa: CASSRTGGPNQPQHF
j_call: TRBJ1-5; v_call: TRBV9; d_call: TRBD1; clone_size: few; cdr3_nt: TGTGCCAGCAGCGTAGGACAGGGCCAGCCCCAGCATTTT; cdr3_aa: CASSVGQGQPQHF
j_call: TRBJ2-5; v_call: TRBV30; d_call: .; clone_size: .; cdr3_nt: TGTGCCTGGAGTACCGAAGCAGGGACCCAGTACTTC; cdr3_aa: CAWSTEAGTQYF
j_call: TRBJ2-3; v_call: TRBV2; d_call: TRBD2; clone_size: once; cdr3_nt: TGTGCCAGCACCCGGACGGTTGCGGGAGCTTTTTCAGATACGCAGTATTTT; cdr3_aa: CASTRTVAGAFSDTQYF
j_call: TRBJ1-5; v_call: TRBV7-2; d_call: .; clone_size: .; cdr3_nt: TGTGCCAGCACCACAGGGCACCTTTATAGCAATCAGCCCCAGCATTTT; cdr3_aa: CASTTGHLYSNQPQHF
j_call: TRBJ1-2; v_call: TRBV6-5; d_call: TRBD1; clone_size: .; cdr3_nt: TGTGCCAGCAGTTACTCAGGGACAGGGATCTATGGCTACACCTTC; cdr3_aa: CASSYSGTGIYGYTF